This TCR beta chain originates from a study of T cell responses to AZD1222 COVID-19 vaccine. Study-level results: Two AZD1222 doses significantly raised spike-specific TCR breadth and depth over controls. Donors were largely white British and mainly female; clonal diversity was possibly underestimated.

The junction had 6 bases not matched to a gene; V was cut back by 6 bases and J by 4 bases. The V gene's germline CDR1 is ENHRY and CDR2 SYGVKD. This CDR3 is 16 amino acids long. The data were produced by immunoSEQ multiplex PCR, yet TCRdb's version contains in-frame clones alone and is incomplete. Seen here are under 60,000 clones, roughly four fifths observed once, and the top ten hold roughly 10%. Details on this clone: Its antigen is currently unknown.

The chain has TRBV10-3 and TRBJ2-3, with 14 bases fitting TRBD2. This sample comprised peripheral blood, obtained on day 0 of AZD1222 vaccination. The source of this sequence is an adult in good health. This CDR3 is CAISRTSGRPADTQYF. CDR3 bases: TGTGCCATCAGCAGGACTAGCGGGAGGCCGGCAGATACGCAGTATTTT.